The sample holds many counts of the clone carrying this T cell receptor (beta chain). Its antigen is still unknown. The entry originates in a study of T cells in Graves' hyperthyroidism and ophthalmopathy. General study points: Most thyroid-expanded clonotypes above 0.001 were also found in blood. Stable hyperthyroidism was separated from ophthalmopathy by a model based on 13 V-J features.

The CDR3 is 10 residues long. Germline V CDR1 and CDR2: DFQATT, SNEGSKA (reference sequence). V was cut by 3 bases and J by 3 bases, with 2 bases left in between. RNA transcripts yielded amplified TCR beta CDR3 regions. Primed by the HTBI set, a first-round RT-PCR was run on the TCR CDR3. Each CDR3 protein gets one entry after TCRdb re-called the multiplex PCR reads with MiXCR. In the table there are hundreds of thousands of distinct CDR3 sequences, 15% to 17% of which are singletons. Fresh 10 ml peripheral blood yielded PBMCs. The V and J genes are TRBV20-1 and TRBJ1-1, with no clear D. The sequence came from a woman in her late teens or twenties with Graves' hyperthyroidism. Sequencing was carried out using blood. The CDR3 loop reads CSASHTEAFF. The CDR3, as DNA: TGCAGTGCTAGTCACACTGAAGCTTTCTTT.